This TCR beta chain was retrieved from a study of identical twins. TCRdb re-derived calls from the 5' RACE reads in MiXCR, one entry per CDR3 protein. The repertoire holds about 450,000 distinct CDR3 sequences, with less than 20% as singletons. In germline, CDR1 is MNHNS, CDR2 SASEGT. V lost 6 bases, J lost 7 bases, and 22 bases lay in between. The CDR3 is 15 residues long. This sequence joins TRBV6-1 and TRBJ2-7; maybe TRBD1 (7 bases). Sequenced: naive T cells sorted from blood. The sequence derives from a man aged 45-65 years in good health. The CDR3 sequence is CASSRQLASGGEQYF. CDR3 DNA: TGTGCCAGCAGCCGACAGCTCGCGTCAGGGGGGGAGCAGTACTTC.